This entry is about one TCR beta chain. Its antigen is still unknown. Germline V lookup: CDR1 SNHLY, CDR2 FYNNEI. This CDR3 is built from 13 residues. The V gene lost 7 bases and the J gene lost 0 bases, with 8 bases spanning the gap. The data were obtained in a study of identifying expanded T cells in peripheral blood. Study-wide results and caveats: Two-week clone count variance significantly increased as total template count grew.

Profiled with immunoSEQ multiplex PCR; TCRdb holds only in-frame clones, not every one. The sample gives more than 65,000 clones, 75% to 90% of which show up once; around 2.8% is in the top ten. During the collection period, no donor immune events like infections were recorded. The TCR was taken from a person between 18 and 70 years old in good health. The material sequenced was blood. This chain uses TRBV2 with TRBJ2-3, with D perhaps assigned TRBD1 or TRBD2 (5 bases each). The CDR3 is CASKGDSTDTQYF. CDR3 coding DNA: TGTGCCAGCAAAGGGGACAGCACAGATACGCAGTATTTT.